This T cell receptor (beta chain) was documented in a study of cytomegalovirus exposure and HLA in healthy donors. Findings and caveats of the study: Later analysis identified several of the most significant clusters that appeared linked to common viral pathogens. V segments that were indistinguishable, TRBV6-2 and TRBV6-3 among them, were omitted from analysis.

Vbeta (60) and Jbeta (13) primers were used in the PCR. Libraries were prepared by immunoSEQ multiplex PCR; TCRdb keeps only in-frame clonotypes and omits some of them. The table includes about 140,000 clones, 80% detected once. Germline CDR1 and CDR2: ENHRY and SYGVKD. The V gene lost 11 bases and the J gene lost 4 bases, with 15 bases spanning the gap. The CDR3 has 13 amino acids. About this clone: Its antigen remains unknown.

V usage is TRBV10-3 and J usage is TRBJ2-1, with no clear D. Source material: PBMCs. The sequence came from a woman in her 40s in good health and CMV-seronegative. In nucleotides, the CDR3 is TGTGCCCTTCTACCCCCATGGTACAATGAGCAGTTCTTC. This sequence encodes CALLPPWYNEQFF.